The entry below describes one T cell receptor beta chain. The data stem from a study of T cell responses to AZD1222 COVID-19 vaccine. Trimming removed 2 bases from V and 12 bases from J, with 16 bases in between. In germline, CDR1 is SGHKS, CDR2 YYEKEE (reference sequence). The CDR3 consists of 13 residues. Profiled with immunoSEQ multiplex PCR; TCRdb holds only in-frame clones, not every one. This table has roughly 120,000 clones, roughly 87% appearing once. The V and J genes are TRBV5-5 and TRBJ2-3; D remains unclear. This sequence originates from an adult in good health. The sequencing here drew on peripheral blood, taken on day 0 of AZD1222 vaccination. CDR3 sequence: CASSFGPEAQQYF. The CDR3 DNA sequence: TGTGCCAGCAGCTTTGGGCCGGAAGCCCAACAGTATTTT.